This TCR beta chain originates from a study of T-cell memory formation after mild COVID-19 (dated by TCRdb to about 2021). Concerning the study at large: Most TCR sequence clusters were specific to one of the two donors. Two young, previously healthy adult volunteers, one female and one male, were included in the cohort. T-cell clones expanding and contracting after mild COVID-19 in a couple of donors were tracked by longitudinal TCRalpha and TCRbeta repertoire sequencing. The paper's findings and limits, for the study overall: Contracting CD4+ clones appeared mostly in the CM and EM memory subsets, whereas CD8+ clones were enriched in EMRA. Some responding clones were detected in pre-infection memory, suggesting pre-existing cross-reactive memory T cells joined the SARS-CoV-2 response. Only a couple of mild cases were covered by the study, and larger cohorts that include severe cases with pre-infection samples were considered necessary. SARS-CoV-2 specificity was not confirmed for the second-wave clones peaking on day 37. Clones contracting from day 15 to 85 had balanced CD4/CD8 phenotypes, while a second wave expanding from day 15 to 37 was biased towards CD4+.

Ficoll-Paque density gradient centrifugation was used to isolate PBMCs. Regarding this clonotype: The target of this receptor is not known. Base quality data are lacking; no much larger clone is found one base away.

Reading the germline V gene gives CDR1 SGHRS and CDR2 YFSETQ. The cysteine opens and the phenylalanine closes a CDR3 of 16 amino acids. Solely the CDR3 DNA is kept, with 48 bases framed from the first base. The germline ends are 14 bases apart after V is trimmed by 4 bases and J by 0 bases. Instrument used: Illumina NovaSeq 6000. TCRalpha and TCRbeta cDNA libraries were constructed by 5'RACE with constant-segment primers, with sample barcodes and unique molecular identifiers being introduced. RNA was extracted from every sample with Trizol reagent. The libraries were amplified in two PCR steps, and the second step added a second sample barcode and Illumina TruSeq adapters. Sequencing of libraries was performed on an Illumina NovaSeq with 2 x 150 bp paired-end reads. Under the source paper's analysis protocol: Demultiplexing of reads and collapsing into UMI-guided consensus sequences were performed with migec v1.2.7. Using mixcr v2.1.11, UMI consensuses were aligned to TRA and TRB V and J templates and then assembled into clonotypes. A clonotype was counted as expanded or contracted only if both edgeR and NoisET called the change significant, with noise models trained on biological replicates. For edgeR calls, a false discovery rate-adjusted p below 0.01 and a log2 fold-change threshold of 1 were applied. As an exploratory analysis of dynamics, PCA with hierarchical clustering was applied to max-normalized trajectories of the 1000 most abundant clonotypes. Separately sequenced CD4+ and CD8+ repertoires were used to assign the CD4 or CD8 phenotype of responding clones. TCRdb reprocessing: public reads trimmed at Q25 with fastp, clones called with MiXCR, in-frame beta chains kept. Merged by CDR3 protein, the rows form single entries marked with the most common genes and DNA. The V and J calls and clone size come from TCRdb's table, not from the authors' own analysis. The table for this sample lists approximately 580,000 distinct CDR3 sequences; 20% of them were counted only once. The ten top clones hold 9.5% to 15% of the sample.

The origin of this receptor is an adult woman who had mild COVID-19 (a few samples of this study predate the infection). The sample titles of this study are shuffled in the database, so cell type and time point are left out; the donor was told from shared clones. The sample taken for sequencing was PBMCs or a T cell subset sorted from them (not recorded which). The chain joins TRBV5-1 to TRBJ2-1; perhaps TRBD2 is the D gene, with 6 bases matching. CDR3 protein: CASSPLALSSYNEQFF. The nucleotides read TGCGCCAGCAGCCCACTAGCCCTAAGCTCCTACAATGAGCAGTTCTTC.